The 3 T cell receptor beta chains reported below all come from one sample, sequenced in a study of CD8+CD57+ T cells in acquired aplastic anemia. For CDR3 and TCR beta VDJ profiling, genomic DNA was the template used. One entry per CDR3 protein, called by TCRdb with MiXCR from the reads. The table shows around 150,000 distinct CDR3 sequences, with more than 35% occurring only once. Sequencing input: sorted CD4+, CD8+, or CD8+CD57+ T cells (not recorded which) from PBMCs. Receptors were obtained from a human donor in good health, serving as a control.

About this clonotype: A much larger clone differs by one base, so this may be a read error. This is likely a read error, given that the CDR3 carries no conserved phenylalanine or tryptophan at its end. V gene TRBV6-1 combines with J gene TRBJ2-3; D gene ambiguous. V was shortened by 6 bases and J by 3 bases, with 13 bases between the two germline ends. Germline loops: CDR1 MNHNS, CDR2 SASEGT. The CDR3 extends over 14 amino acids. CDR3 coding DNA: TGTGCCAGCAGAATTGGTACTTGGACAGATACGCAGTATCTT. Its protein product is CASRIGTWTDTQYL.

At least ten counts were recorded for this clonotype. This chain uses TRBV7-2 with TRBJ2-7, with no clear D. CDR1 and CDR2 from the germline V gene are SGHTA and FQGNSA. CDR3 length: 13 amino acids. Between the trimmed V and J ends, which lost 1 base and 6 bases, there was a span of 10 bases. The CDR3 loop is CASSLGPSAEQYF. The CDR3 DNA reads TGTGCCAGCAGCTTAGGACCTAGTGCCGAGCAGTACTTC.

As regards this clonotype: One end of the junction does not line up with germline, which may come from a read error. The CDR3 coding sequence is TGTGCCAGCAGTCTTTTAGGTAGCGGGGACACAGATATGCAGTATTTT. Encoded protein: CASSLLGSGDTDMQYF. The genes are TRBV27 and TRBJ2-3; 8 nucleotides agree with TRBD2. This CDR3 is built from 16 residues. CDR1 and CDR2 from the germline V gene are MNHEY and SMNVEV (reference sequence).